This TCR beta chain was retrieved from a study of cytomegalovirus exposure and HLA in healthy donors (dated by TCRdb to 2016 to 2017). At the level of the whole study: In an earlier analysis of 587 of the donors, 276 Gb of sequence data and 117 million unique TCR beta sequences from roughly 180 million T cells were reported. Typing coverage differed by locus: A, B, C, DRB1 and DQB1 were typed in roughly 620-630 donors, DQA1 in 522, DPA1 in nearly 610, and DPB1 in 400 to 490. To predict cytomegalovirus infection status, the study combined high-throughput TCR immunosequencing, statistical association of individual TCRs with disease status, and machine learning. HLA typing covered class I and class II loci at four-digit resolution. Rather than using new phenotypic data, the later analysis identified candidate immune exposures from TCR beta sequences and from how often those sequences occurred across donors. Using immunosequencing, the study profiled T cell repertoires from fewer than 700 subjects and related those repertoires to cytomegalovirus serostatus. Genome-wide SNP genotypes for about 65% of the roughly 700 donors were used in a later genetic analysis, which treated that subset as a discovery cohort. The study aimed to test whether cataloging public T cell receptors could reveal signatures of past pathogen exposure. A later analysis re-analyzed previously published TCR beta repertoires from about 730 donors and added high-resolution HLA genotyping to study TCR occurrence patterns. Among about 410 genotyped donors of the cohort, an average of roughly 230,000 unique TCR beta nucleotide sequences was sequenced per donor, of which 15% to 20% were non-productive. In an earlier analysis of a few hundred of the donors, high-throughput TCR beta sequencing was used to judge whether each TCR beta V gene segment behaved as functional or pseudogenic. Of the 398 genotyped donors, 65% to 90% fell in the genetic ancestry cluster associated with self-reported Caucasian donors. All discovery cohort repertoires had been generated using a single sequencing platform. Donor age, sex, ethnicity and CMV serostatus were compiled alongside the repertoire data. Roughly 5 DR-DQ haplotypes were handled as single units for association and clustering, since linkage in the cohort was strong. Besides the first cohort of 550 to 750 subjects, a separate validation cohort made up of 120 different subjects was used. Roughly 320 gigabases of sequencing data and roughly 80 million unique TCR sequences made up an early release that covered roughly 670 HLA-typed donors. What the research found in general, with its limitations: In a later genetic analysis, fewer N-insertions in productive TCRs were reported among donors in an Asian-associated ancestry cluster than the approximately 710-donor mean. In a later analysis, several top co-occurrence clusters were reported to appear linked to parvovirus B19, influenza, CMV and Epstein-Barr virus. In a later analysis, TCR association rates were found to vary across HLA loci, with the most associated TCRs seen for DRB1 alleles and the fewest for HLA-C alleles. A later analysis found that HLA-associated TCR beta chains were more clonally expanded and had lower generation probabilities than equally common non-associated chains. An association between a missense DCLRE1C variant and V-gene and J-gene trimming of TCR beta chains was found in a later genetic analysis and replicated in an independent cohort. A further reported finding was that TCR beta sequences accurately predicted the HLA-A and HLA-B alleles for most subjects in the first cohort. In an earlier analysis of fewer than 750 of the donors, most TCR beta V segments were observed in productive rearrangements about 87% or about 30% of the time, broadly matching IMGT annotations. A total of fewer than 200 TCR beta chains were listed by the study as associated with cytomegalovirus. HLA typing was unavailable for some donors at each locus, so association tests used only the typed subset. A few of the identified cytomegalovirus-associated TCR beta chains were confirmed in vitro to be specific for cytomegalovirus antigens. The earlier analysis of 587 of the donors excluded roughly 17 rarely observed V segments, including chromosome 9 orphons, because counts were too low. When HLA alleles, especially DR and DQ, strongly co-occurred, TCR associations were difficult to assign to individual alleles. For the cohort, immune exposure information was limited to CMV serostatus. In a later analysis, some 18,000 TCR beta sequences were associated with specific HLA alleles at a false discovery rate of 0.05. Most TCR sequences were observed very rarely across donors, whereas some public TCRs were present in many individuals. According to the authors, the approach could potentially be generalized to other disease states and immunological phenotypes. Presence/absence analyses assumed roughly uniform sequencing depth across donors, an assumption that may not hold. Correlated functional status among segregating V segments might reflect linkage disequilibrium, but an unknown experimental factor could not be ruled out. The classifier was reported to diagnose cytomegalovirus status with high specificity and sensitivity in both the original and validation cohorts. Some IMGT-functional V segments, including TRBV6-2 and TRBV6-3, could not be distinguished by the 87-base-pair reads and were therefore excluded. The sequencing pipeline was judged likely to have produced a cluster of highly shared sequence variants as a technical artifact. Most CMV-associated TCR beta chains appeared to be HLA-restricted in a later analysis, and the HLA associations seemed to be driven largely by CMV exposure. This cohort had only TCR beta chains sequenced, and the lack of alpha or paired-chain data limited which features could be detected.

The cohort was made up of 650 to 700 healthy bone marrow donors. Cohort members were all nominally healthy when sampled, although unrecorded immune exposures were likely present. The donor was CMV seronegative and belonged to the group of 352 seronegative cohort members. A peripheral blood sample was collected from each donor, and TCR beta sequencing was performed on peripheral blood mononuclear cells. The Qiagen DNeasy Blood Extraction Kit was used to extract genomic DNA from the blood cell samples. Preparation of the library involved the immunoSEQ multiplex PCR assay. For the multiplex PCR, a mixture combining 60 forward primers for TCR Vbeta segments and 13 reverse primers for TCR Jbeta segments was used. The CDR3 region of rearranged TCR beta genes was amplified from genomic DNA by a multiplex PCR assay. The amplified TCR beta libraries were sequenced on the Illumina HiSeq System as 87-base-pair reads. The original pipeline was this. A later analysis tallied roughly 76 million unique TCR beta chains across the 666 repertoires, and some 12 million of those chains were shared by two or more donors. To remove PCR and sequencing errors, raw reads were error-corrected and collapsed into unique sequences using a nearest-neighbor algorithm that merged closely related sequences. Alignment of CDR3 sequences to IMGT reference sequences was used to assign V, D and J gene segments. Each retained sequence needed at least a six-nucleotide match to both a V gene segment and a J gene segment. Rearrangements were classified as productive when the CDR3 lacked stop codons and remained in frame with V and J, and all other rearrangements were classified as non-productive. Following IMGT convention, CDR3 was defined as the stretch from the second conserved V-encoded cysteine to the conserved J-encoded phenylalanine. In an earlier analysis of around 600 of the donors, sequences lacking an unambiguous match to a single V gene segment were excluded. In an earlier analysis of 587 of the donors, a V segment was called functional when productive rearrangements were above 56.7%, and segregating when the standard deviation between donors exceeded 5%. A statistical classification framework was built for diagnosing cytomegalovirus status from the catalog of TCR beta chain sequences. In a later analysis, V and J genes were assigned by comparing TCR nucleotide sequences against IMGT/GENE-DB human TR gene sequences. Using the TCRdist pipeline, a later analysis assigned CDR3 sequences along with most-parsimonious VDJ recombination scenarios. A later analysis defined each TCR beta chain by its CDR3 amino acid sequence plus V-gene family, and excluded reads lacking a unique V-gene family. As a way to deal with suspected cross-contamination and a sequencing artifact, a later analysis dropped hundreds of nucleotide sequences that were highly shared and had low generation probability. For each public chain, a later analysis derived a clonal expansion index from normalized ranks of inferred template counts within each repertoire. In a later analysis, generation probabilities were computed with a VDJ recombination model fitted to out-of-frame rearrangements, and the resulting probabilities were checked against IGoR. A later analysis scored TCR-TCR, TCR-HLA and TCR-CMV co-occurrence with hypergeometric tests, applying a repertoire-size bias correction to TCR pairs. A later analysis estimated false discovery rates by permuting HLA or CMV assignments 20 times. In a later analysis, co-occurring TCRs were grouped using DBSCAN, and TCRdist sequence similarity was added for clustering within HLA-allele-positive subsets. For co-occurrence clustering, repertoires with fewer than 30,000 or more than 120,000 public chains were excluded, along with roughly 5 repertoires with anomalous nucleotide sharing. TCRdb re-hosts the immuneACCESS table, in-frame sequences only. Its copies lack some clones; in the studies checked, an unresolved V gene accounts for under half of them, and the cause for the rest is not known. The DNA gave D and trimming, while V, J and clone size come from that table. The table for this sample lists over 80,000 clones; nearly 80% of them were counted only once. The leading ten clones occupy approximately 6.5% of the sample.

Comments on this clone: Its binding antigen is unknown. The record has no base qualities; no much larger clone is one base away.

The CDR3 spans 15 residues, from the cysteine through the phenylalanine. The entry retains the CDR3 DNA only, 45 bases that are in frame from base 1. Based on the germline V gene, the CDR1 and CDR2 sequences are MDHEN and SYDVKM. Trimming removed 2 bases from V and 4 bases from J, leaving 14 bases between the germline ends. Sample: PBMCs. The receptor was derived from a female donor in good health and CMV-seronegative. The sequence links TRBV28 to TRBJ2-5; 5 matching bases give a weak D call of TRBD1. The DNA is TGTGCCAGCAGTTTAGAGGACACCTACCGAGAGACCCAGTACTTC. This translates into CASSLEDTYRETQYF.